The clone carrying this T cell receptor (beta chain) showed up many times. As yet, its antigen is unknown. HTBI primers from iRepertoire and Arm-PCR of CDR3 regions yielded the TCR beta libraries. MiXCR, run by TCRdb on the multiplex PCR reads, gives a single entry per CDR3 protein. The data contain 500,000 or so distinct CDR3 sequences, about 14% of them singletons. The sample belongs to a study of regulatory T cells in long-lasting Graves disease. Study-wide findings and caveats: Newly diagnosed patients shared 950 to 1,000 public clonotypes; persistent patients shared some 2,600.

Time point defined: newly diagnosed GD, antithyroid drugs for less than 3 months. From PBMCs, RNA was extracted and then used to make the TCR library. CDR3 size: 16 residues. Germline V gives CDR1 SGHAT, CDR2 FQNNGV. With 1 base removed from V and 0 bases from J, the gap between germline ends came to 10 bases. This sample was shared with a second study, whose subject was T cells in Graves' hyperthyroidism and ophthalmopathy. In that study: Most clonotypes expanded in the thyroid (above 0.001) were also present in blood.

The sequences come from peripheral blood mononuclear cells (PBMCs), collected at new diagnosis, from a patient treated with antithyroid drugs. This sequence joins TRBV11-2 and TRBJ2-1; D not resolved. This TCR was recovered from a woman aged 45 to 65 with Graves disease. The CDR3 bases are TGTGCCAGCAGCTTAGTTGGCCCGAGCTCCTACAATGAGCAGTTCTTC. Its translation: CASSLVGPSSYNEQFF.